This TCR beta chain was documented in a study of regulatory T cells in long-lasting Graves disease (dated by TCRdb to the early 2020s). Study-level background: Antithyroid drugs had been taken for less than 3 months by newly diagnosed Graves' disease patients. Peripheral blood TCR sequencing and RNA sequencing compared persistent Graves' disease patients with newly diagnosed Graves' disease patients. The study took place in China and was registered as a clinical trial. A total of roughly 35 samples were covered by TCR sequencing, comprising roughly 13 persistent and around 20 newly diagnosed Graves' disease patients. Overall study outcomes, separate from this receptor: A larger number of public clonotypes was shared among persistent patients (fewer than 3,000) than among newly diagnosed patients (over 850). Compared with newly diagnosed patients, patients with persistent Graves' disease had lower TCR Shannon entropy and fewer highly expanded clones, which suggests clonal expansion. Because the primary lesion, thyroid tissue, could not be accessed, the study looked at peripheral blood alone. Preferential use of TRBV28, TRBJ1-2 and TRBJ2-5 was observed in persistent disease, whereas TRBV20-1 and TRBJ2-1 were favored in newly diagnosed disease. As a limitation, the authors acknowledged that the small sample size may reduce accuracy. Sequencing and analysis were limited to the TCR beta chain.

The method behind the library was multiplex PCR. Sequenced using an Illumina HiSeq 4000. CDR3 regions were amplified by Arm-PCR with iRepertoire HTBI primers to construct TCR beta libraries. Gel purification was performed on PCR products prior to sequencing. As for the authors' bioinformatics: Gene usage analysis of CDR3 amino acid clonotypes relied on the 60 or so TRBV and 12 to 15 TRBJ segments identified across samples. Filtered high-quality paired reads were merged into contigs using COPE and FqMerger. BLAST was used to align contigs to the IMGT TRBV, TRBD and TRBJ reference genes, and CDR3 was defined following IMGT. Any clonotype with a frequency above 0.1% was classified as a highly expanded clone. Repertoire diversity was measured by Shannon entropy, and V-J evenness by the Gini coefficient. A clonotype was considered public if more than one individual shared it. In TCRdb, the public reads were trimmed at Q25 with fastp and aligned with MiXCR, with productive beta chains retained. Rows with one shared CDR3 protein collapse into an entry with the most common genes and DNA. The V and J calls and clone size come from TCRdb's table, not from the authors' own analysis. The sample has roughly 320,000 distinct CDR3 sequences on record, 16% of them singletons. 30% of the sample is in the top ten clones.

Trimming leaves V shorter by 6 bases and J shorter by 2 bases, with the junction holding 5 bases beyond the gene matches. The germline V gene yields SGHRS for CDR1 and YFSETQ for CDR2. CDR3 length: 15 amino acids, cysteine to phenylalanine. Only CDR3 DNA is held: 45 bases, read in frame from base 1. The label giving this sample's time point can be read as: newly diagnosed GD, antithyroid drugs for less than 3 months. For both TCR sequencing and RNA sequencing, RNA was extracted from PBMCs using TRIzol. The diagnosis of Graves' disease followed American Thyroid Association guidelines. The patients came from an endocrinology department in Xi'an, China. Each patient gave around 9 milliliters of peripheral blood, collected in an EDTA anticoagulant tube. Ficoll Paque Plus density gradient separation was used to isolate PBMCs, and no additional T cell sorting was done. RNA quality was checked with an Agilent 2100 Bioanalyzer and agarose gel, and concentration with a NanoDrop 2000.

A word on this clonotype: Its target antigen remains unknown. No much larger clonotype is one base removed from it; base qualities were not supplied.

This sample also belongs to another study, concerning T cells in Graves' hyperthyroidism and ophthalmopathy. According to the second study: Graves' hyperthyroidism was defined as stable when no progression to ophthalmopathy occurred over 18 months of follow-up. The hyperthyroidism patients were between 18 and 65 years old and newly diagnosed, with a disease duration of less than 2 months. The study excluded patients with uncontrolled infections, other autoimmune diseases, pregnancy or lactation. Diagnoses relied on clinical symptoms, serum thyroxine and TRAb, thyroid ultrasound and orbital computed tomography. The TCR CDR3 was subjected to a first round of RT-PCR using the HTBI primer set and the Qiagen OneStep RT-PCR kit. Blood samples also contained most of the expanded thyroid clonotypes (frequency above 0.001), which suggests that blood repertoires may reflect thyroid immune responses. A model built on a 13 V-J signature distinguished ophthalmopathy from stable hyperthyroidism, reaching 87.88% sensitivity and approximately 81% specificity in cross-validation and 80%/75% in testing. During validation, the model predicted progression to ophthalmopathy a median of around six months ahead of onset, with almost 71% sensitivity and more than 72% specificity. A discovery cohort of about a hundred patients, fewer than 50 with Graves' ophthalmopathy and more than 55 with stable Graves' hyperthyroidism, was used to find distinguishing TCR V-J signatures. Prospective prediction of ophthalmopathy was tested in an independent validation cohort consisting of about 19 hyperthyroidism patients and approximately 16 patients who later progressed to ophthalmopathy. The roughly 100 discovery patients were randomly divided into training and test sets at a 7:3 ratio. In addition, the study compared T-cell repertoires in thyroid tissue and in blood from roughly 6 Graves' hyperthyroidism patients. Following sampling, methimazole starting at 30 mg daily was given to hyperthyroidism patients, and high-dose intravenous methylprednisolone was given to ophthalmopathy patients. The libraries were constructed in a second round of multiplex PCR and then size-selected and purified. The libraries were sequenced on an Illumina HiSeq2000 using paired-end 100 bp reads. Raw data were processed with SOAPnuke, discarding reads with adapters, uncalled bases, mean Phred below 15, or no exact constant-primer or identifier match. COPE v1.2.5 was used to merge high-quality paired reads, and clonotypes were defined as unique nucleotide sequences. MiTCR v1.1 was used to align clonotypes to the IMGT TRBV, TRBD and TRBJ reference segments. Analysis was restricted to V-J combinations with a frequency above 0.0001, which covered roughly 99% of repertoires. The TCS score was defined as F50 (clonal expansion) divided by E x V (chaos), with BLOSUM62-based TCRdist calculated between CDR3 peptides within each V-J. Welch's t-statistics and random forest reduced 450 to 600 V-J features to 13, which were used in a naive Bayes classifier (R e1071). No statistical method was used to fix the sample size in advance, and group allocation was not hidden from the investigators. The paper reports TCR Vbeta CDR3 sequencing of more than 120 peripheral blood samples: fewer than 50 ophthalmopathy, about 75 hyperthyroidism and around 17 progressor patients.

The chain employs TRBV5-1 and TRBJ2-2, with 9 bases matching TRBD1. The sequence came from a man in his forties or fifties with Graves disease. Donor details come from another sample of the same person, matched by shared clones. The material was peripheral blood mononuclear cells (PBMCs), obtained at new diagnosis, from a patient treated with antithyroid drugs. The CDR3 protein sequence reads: CASKVGQGNTGELFF. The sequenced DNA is TGCGCCAGCAAGGTGGGACAGGGAAACACCGGGGAGCTGTTTTTT. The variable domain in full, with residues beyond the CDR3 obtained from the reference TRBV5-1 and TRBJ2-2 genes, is KAGVTQTPRYLIKTRGQQVTLSCSPISGHRSVSWYQQTPGQGLQFLFEYFSETQRNKGNFPGRFSGRQFSNSRSEMNVSTLELGDSALYLCASKVGQGNTGELFFGEGSRLTVL.